The rows below give T cell receptor beta chains drawn from one sample of a study of shared clonotypes between healthy human individuals. Repertoires were generated with immunoSEQ multiplex PCR, while TCRdb's copy carries only in-frame clones and drops some. The sample yields over a million clones, roughly 97% seen once. Source material: naive CD4+ T cells sorted from blood. These receptors were obtained from a man aged 25-45 years in good health. Both conserved end residues are part of each CDR3. The D gene is left open where the match is weak. Part of the rows lack a size; the others show once, few, many or a class for expanded clones.

V	J	D	size	DNA	CDR3
TRBV7-2	TRBJ2-7	-	-	TGTGCCAGCAGCGTCGGTTTGATTAGTTCCTACGAGCAGTACTTC	CASSVGLISSYEQYF
TRBV27	TRBJ2-1	-	-	TGTGCCAGCAGTTGGTCGGGTAGCGCCGTCAATGAGCAGTTCTTC	CASSWSGSAVNEQFF
TRBV5-1	TRBJ2-3	TRBD2	-	TGCGCCAGCAGCTGGAGGGCGGGAGATGAAGATACGCAGTATTTT	CASSWRAGDEDTQYF
TRBV6-5	TRBJ1-1	-	-	TGTGCCACCCAACCGGACCACCCCGGTAGAGCTTTCTTT	CATQPDHPGRAFF
TRBV19	TRBJ2-3	-	-	TGTGCCAGTAGTATGCAGGGCACAGATACGCAGTATTTT	CASSMQGTDTQYF
TRBV28	TRBJ2-1	-	-	TGTGCCAGCAGTTCTAGCGCGTACAATGAGCAGTTCTTC	CASSSSAYNEQFF
TRBV7-8	TRBJ2-7	TRBD2	-	TGTGCCAGCAGCTTACACGCTAGCGGGCTTCACTACGAGCAGTACTTC	CASSLHASGLHYEQYF
TRBV27	TRBJ2-7	-	-	TGTGCCAGCAGTTTAGTTGGGACACCCCGTAATCAGCAGTACTTC	CASSLVGTPRNQQYF
TRBV7-9	TRBJ1-1	-	-	TGTGCCAGCAGCTCCCTTGTCGGAATTAACACTGAAGCTTTCTTT	CASSSLVGINTEAFF
TRBV5-4	TRBJ1-2	-	once	TGTGCCAGCAGCAACACCGTGGATGGCTACACCTTC	CASSNTVDGYTF
TRBV28	TRBJ1-5	-	-	TGTGCCAGCAGTTTAGAGGGCTTGGGAAGCAATCAGCCCCAGCATTTT	CASSLEGLGSNQPQHF
TRBV6-4	TRBJ2-3	-	once	TGTGCCAGCTCTACCCGGGCGGGGAGGAGCACAGATACGCAGTATTTT	CASSTRAGRSTDTQYF
TRBV5-5	TRBJ2-1	-	-	TGTGCCAGCAGCTTGGGAGTCCTAGGCCCCGAGCACAATGAGCAGTTCTTC	CASSLGVLGPEHNEQFF
TRBV5-8	TRBJ2-4	-	once	TGTGCCAGCAAGCGAAACATTCAGTACTTC	CASKRNIQYF
TRBV28	TRBJ1-5	-	-	TGTGCCAGCAGTTTTCCAGGGGATCAGCCCCAGCATTTT	CASSFPGDQPQHF
TRBV7-2	TRBJ1-5	-	-	TGTGCCAGCAGCTCGACAAATAGCAATCAGCCCCAGCATTTT	CASSSTNSNQPQHF
TRBV7-3	TRBJ2-1	-	-	TGTGCCAGCAGCTCGACTGGGAAGCAGTTCTTC	CASSSTGKQFF
TRBV18	TRBJ2-7	TRBD2	-	TGTGCCAGCTCACCCTTGACAGGGCCCCTAGCGGGAGCCCACGAGCAGTACTTC	CASSPLTGPLAGAHEQYF
TRBV15	TRBJ2-7	-	-	TGTGCCACCAGCAGAGGACTAGCCTACGAGCAGTACTTC	CATSRGLAYEQYF
TRBV30	TRBJ2-7	-	-	TGTGCCTGGACTGAATGGGGGACTTCCAATACCTACGAGCAGTACTTC	CAWTEWGTSNTYEQYF
TRBV19	TRBJ2-4	-	once	TGTGCCAGTACCCTCGGATCAGGGACGAAAAACATTCAGTACTTC	CASTLGSGTKNIQYF
TRBV6-1	TRBJ2-7	TRBD2	-	TGTGCCAGCAGTGCAACTAGCGGGAGTGTATACGAGCAGTACTTC	CASSATSGSVYEQYF
TRBV11-2	TRBJ2-7	-	once	TGTGCCAGCAGCTTAGCCCAGTGGGGGGTGAACTCCTACGAGCAGTACTTC	CASSLAQWGVNSYEQYF
TRBV5-1	TRBJ2-7	TRBD2	-	TGCGCCAGCAGCCCGGTTGTTTTAGCGGGAGTGTACGAGCAGTACTTC	CASSPVVLAGVYEQYF
TRBV6-5	TRBJ2-5	-	-	TGTGCCAGCAGTAGGCAGCGGAGGGAGACCCAGTACTTC	CASSRQRRETQYF
TRBV11-3	TRBJ2-2	TRBD2	-	TGTGCCAGCAGCTTAGATCTGGGACTAGCGGGAACCGGGGAGCTGTTTTTT	CASSLDLGLAGTGELFF
TRBV18	TRBJ2-7	TRBD2	-	TGTGCCAGCTCATCGACTAGCGGATTCTACGAGCAGTACTTC	CASSSTSGFYEQYF
TRBV27	TRBJ1-5	-	-	TGTGCCAGCAGTTTACAGGGTTGGAGCAATCAGCCCCAGCATTTT	CASSLQGWSNQPQHF
TRBV4-1	TRBJ2-1	-	-	TGCGCCAGCAGCCAAGACACGGGGGTTTACAATGAGCAGTTCTTC	CASSQDTGVYNEQFF
TRBV4-1	TRBJ2-4	TRBD2	-	TGCGCCAGCGGAGGGGACTCTCGGGAGGGTCGAAAGTACTTC	CASGGDSREGRKYF
TRBV28	TRBJ2-2	TRBD1	-	TGTGCCAGCAGTTTATCGGGCCGACAGGGTACCGGGGAGCTGTTTTTT	CASSLSGRQGTGELFF